The source of this T cell receptor (beta chain) is a study of T cell responses to AZD1222 COVID-19 vaccine (dated by TCRdb to 2020 to 2022). Background for the entire study: Because spike-specific TCR depth and breadth did not differ between the two schedules, AZD1222 recipients who got a second dose at roughly 4 weeks were pooled with those who got a second dose at roughly 12 weeks. TCR sequencing covered fewer than 250 trial participants: 207 given two doses of AZD1222 and about 26 given two doses of MenACWY control vaccine. Enrollment into the trials was organized by age into subgroups of 18-55, 56-69 and 70-plus years, and those subgroups contained roughly 150, 30 and 60 TCR-sequenced participants, respectively.

For this clone: Its antigen has not been determined. It has no much larger one-base neighbor in the sample; base qualities were not kept.

The investigation overall reported the following: Participants were mostly white British, with more females than males. The authors suggested clonal diversity may have been underestimated. A significant rise in spike-specific TCR breadth and depth was observed after two AZD1222 doses relative to day 0 and relative to MenACWY recipients. The vaccine-associated CD4 TCRs covered the entire spike protein, and the dominant responses fell in regions 160-218 and 743-854. Reportedly, almost half of the unique spike-specific TCRs recognized epitopes lying outside the regions that are mutated in the B.1.351 and B.1.1.7 variants. Only a handful of AZD1222 recipients were SARS-CoV-2 seropositive at baseline, limiting conclusions about previously exposed vaccinees. Because no samples from the day 14 peak response were available, repertoires could be characterized only after the peak T cell response. The 56-69-year group was small, and its depth increase did not reach significance, likely because of low power.

The time point label, as the study defines it: baseline before first vaccination. Vaccinee samples came from UK trials COV001 and COV002, including a single-blind randomized controlled phase 2/3 trial of AZD1222 (ChAdOx1 nCoV-19) in healthy adults. For TCRbeta chain sequencing, PBMC samples were collected from trial participants at day 0 and at day 28 after the second dose. CDR1 and CDR2 (DFQATT, SNEGSKA) derive from the germline V gene (reference sequence). The CDR3 spans 8 residues, from the cysteine through the phenylalanine. Solely the CDR3 DNA is kept, with 24 bases framed from the first base. The CDR3 regions of human TCRbeta chains were subjected to immunosequencing. As for the original processing: Repertoire TCRs were checked for matches against a reference library of SARS-CoV-2-specific TCRs that had been generated using the MIRA antigen-specificity platform. Breadth was defined as the fraction of unique TCRs that were SARS-CoV-2-associated, and depth was defined as the fraction of total T cells that were SARS-CoV-2-associated. Using the MIRA data, every spike-specific TCR was mapped to the spike region that the TCR reacted to and assigned to either a CD4 or a CD8 class. Log10-transformed breadth and depth values were compared by one-way ANOVA with Sidak's multiple comparisons tests. TCRdb's version of the immuneACCESS table is confined to in-frame rearrangements and falls short of the full clone set. An unresolved V gene accounts for under half of the shortfall where checked; the remainder is of unknown origin. Clone size and the V and J calls come from that table; the DNA yielded D and trimming. The sample profile shows 250,000 or so clones; over 90% of them were found once. The top ten constitute less than 0.6% of the sample.

Recombination connected TRBV20-1 to TRBJ1-2; the D segment cannot be called with confidence. Sequences were derived from peripheral blood, sampled on day 0 of AZD1222 vaccination. This TCR derives from an adult in good health. The DNA is as follows: TGCGCAAGCTATGGCTACACCTTC. Its amino acids are CASYGYTF.